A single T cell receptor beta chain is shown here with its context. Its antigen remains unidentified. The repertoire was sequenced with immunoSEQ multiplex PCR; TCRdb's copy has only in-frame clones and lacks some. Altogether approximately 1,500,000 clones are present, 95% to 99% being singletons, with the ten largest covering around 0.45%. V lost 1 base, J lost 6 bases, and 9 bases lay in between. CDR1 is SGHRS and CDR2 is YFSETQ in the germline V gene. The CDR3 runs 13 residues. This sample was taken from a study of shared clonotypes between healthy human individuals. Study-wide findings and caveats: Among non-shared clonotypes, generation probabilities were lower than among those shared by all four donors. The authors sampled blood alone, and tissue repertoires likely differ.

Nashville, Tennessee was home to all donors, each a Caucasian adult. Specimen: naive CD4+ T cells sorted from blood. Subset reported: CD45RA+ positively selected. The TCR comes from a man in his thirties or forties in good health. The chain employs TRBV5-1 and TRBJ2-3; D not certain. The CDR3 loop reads CASSLSGLDTQYF. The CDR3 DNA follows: TGCGCCAGCAGCTTGTCCGGGCTTGATACGCAGTATTTT.